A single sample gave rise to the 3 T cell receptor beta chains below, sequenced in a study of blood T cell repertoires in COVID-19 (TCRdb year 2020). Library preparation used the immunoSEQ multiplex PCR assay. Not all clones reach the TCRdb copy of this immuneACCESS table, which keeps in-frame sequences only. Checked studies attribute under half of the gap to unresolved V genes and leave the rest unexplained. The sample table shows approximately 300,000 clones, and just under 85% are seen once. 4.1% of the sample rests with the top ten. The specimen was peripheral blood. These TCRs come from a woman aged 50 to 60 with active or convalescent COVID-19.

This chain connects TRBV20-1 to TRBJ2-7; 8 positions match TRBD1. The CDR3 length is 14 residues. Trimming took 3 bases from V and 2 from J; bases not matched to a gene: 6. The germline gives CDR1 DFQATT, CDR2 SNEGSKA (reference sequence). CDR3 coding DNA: TGCAGTGCTAGTAGTTGGACAGGGACCTACGAGCAGTACTTC. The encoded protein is CSASSWTGTYEQYF.

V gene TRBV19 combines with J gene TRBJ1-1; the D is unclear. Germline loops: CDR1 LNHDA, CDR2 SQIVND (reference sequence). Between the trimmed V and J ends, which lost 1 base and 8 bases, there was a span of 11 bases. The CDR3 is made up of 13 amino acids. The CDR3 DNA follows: TGTGCCAGTAGTATAGTATCGCCGCAGGAAGCTTTCTTT. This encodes CASSIVSPQEAFF.

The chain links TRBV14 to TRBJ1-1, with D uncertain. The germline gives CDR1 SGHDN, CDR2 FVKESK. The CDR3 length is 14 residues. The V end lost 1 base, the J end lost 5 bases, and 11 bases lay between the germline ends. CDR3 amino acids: CASSQVRGRTEAFF. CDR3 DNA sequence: TGTGCCAGCAGCCAAGTTCGGGGAAGAACTGAAGCTTTCTTT.